A selection of T cell receptor beta chains follows, all from one sample in a study of human T cells and chemical hapten exposure. TCRdb processed the RACE reads anew with MiXCR; each CDR3 protein has one entry. The top ten clones hold more than 8% of a sample with approximately 370,000 distinct CDR3 sequences, around 5% of them seen once. The sequencing used whole blood, collected in connection with sensitization to the hapten diphenylcyclopropenone (DPC). The source is a woman aged 18 to 35 with alopecia areata. Some clones in this sample may be carry-over from other donors' samples. Both conserved end residues are part of each CDR3. Fields, in order: clone size, V gene, D gene, J gene, CDR3 DNA, CDR3 protein. D genes are given only for firm matches. The size entry is marked missing in some rows and otherwise reads once, few, many or a size class.

clone_size: few
v_call: TRBV11-1
d_call: NA
j_call: TRBJ1-6
cdr3_nt: TGTGCCAGCAGCTTTGGGACCGCGCCAGGGAATTCACCCCTCCACTTT
cdr3_aa: CASSFGTAPGNSPLHF

clone_size: many
v_call: TRBV7-2
d_call: NA
j_call: TRBJ1-1
cdr3_nt: TGTGCCAGCAGCCCATCTGGACTCCCGAACACTGAAGCTTTCTTT
cdr3_aa: CASSPSGLPNTEAFF

clone_size: many
v_call: TRBV7-9
d_call: NA
j_call: TRBJ2-5
cdr3_nt: TGTGCCAGCAGCTTAGGCGTATTCTCAACGATCAAAGAGACCCAGTACTTC
cdr3_aa: CASSLGVFSTIKETQYF

clone_size: NA
v_call: TRBV6-6
d_call: TRBD2
j_call: TRBJ2-4
cdr3_nt: TGTGCCAGCAGTTACCGGGCTAGCGGGGGGCTAGCCAAAAACATTCAGTACTTC
cdr3_aa: CASSYRASGGLAKNIQYF

clone_size: NA
v_call: TRBV6-1
d_call: NA
j_call: TRBJ1-2
cdr3_nt: TGTGCCAGCAGTGAAGGCAGCCTTTTCTATGGCTACACCTTC
cdr3_aa: CASSEGSLFYGYTF

clone_size: few
v_call: TRBV7-2
d_call: NA
j_call: TRBJ2-3
cdr3_nt: TGTGCCAGCAGCTGGGACCGGGATACGCAGTATTTT
cdr3_aa: CASSWDRDTQYF

clone_size: few
v_call: TRBV24-1
d_call: NA
j_call: TRBJ2-1
cdr3_nt: TGTGCCACCACACATTGGGGTGGACACCCCTCCTACAATGAGCAGTTCTTC
cdr3_aa: CATTHWGGHPSYNEQFF

clone_size: few
v_call: TRBV10-3
d_call: NA
j_call: TRBJ2-3
cdr3_nt: TGTGCCATCAGGGGGAGCGGTCCTAGCACAGATACGCAGTATTTT
cdr3_aa: CAIRGSGPSTDTQYF

clone_size: many
v_call: TRBV28
d_call: TRBD1
j_call: TRBJ2-3
cdr3_nt: TGTGCCAGCAGTCTAGACAGGGCGGCAGATACGCAGTATTTT
cdr3_aa: CASSLDRAADTQYF

clone_size: few
v_call: TRBV2
d_call: NA
j_call: TRBJ2-3
cdr3_nt: TGTGCCAGCATCCCAGCGGAGCCTAGCACAGATACGCAGTATTTT
cdr3_aa: CASIPAEPSTDTQYF

clone_size: few
v_call: TRBV10-3
d_call: NA
j_call: TRBJ1-3
cdr3_nt: TGTGCCATCAGTGAGATAACAGGCTCTGGAAACACCATATATTTT
cdr3_aa: CAISEITGSGNTIYF

clone_size: few
v_call: TRBV24-1
d_call: NA
j_call: TRBJ2-3
cdr3_nt: TGTGCCACCAGTGAAAGGACAGGAGGGACAGATACGCAGTATTTT
cdr3_aa: CATSERTGGTDTQYF

clone_size: NA
v_call: TRBV18
d_call: NA
j_call: TRBJ1-5
cdr3_nt: TGTGCCAGCTCACCGGCAGGTGTACGAAATCAGCCCCAGCATTTT
cdr3_aa: CASSPAGVRNQPQHF

clone_size: NA
v_call: TRBV6-6
d_call: NA
j_call: TRBJ1-1
cdr3_nt: TGTGCCAGCAGACCAGGGGCCACTGAAGCTTTCTTT
cdr3_aa: CASRPGATEAFF

clone_size: many
v_call: TRBV12-3/TRBV12-4
d_call: NA
j_call: TRBJ2-7
cdr3_nt: TGTGCCAGCACCGCCGGGACATTTTCCTACGAGCAGTACTTC
cdr3_aa: CASTAGTFSYEQYF

clone_size: NA
v_call: TRBV7-3
d_call: TRBD2
j_call: TRBJ2-7
cdr3_nt: TGTGCCAGCAGCGAAGCGGGGGGGCCGGACTACGAGCAGTACTTC
cdr3_aa: CASSEAGGPDYEQYF

clone_size: many
v_call: TRBV27
d_call: TRBD2
j_call: TRBJ2-1
cdr3_nt: TGTGCCAGCAGACTAGCGGGGAATGAGCAGTTCTTC
cdr3_aa: CASRLAGNEQFF

clone_size: few
v_call: TRBV28
d_call: NA
j_call: TRBJ1-6
cdr3_nt: TGTGCCAGCAGTACCCAGGAGTGGTATTCACCCCTCCACTTT
cdr3_aa: CASSTQEWYSPLHF

clone_size: few
v_call: TRBV5-5
d_call: TRBD2
j_call: TRBJ2-2
cdr3_nt: TGTGCCAGCAGCTTGTACCCAGCGACTAGCACGCCCGGGGAGCTGTTTTTT
cdr3_aa: CASSLYPATSTPGELFF

clone_size: few
v_call: TRBV15
d_call: NA
j_call: TRBJ1-2
cdr3_nt: TGTGCCACCAGCCCTCAGGGGTCCTATGGCTACACCTTC
cdr3_aa: CATSPQGSYGYTF

clone_size: few
v_call: TRBV7-2
d_call: NA
j_call: TRBJ1-5
cdr3_nt: TGTGCCAGCAGCTTGGGGGTCTTGAGCAATCAGCCCCAGCATTTT
cdr3_aa: CASSLGVLSNQPQHF

clone_size: few
v_call: TRBV14
d_call: NA
j_call: TRBJ2-7
cdr3_nt: TGTGCCAGCAGCCAAGAAGCATATAGGGAAACGGCCGAGCAGTACTTC
cdr3_aa: CASSQEAYRETAEQYF

clone_size: NA
v_call: TRBV18
d_call: TRBD1
j_call: TRBJ1-5
cdr3_nt: TGTGCCAGCTCCCTGGGACAGGTAGAGAGTCAGCCCCAGCATTTT
cdr3_aa: CASSLGQVESQPQHF

clone_size: few
v_call: TRBV28
d_call: NA
j_call: TRBJ1-5
cdr3_nt: TGTGCCAGCAGTCAGTCCGGAAGGGAGCCCCAGCATTTT
cdr3_aa: CASSQSGREPQHF

clone_size: many
v_call: TRBV6-2/TRBV6-3
d_call: TRBD1
j_call: TRBJ1-1
cdr3_nt: TGTGCCAGCAGTTACTCGGGAAACAGGGGAGGACGGGCCACTGAAGCTTTCTTT
cdr3_aa: CASSYSGNRGGRATEAFF

clone_size: NA
v_call: TRBV28
d_call: TRBD1
j_call: TRBJ2-2
cdr3_nt: TGTGCCACCGGGCCGGGACAGGGATCCACCGGGGAGCTGTTTTTT
cdr3_aa: CATGPGQGSTGELFF

clone_size: few
v_call: TRBV12-5
d_call: NA
j_call: TRBJ1-1
cdr3_nt: TGTGCTAGTGGTTTAGGGGGGGCTGAAGCTTTCTTT
cdr3_aa: CASGLGGAEAFF

clone_size: many
v_call: TRBV6-5
d_call: NA
j_call: TRBJ2-3
cdr3_nt: TGTGCCAGCCGTATGCCGATCACAGATACGCAGTATTTT
cdr3_aa: CASRMPITDTQYF

clone_size: few
v_call: TRBV4-3
d_call: NA
j_call: TRBJ1-6
cdr3_nt: TGCGCCAGCAGCCGCACAGGCCGACGGTCACCCCTCCACTTT
cdr3_aa: CASSRTGRRSPLHF

clone_size: NA
v_call: TRBV4-1
d_call: TRBD1
j_call: TRBJ2-1
cdr3_nt: TGCGCCGGATCAAAACCCGGGACAGGACTTATGGATGAGCAGTTCTTC
cdr3_aa: CAGSKPGTGLMDEQFF

clone_size: few
v_call: TRBV7-3
d_call: TRBD1
j_call: TRBJ1-1
cdr3_nt: TGTGCCAGCAGCTTAACTGGGACAGGGGTCACTGAAGCTTTCTTT
cdr3_aa: CASSLTGTGVTEAFF

clone_size: many
v_call: TRBV10-3
d_call: NA
j_call: TRBJ2-4
cdr3_nt: TGTGCCATCAGCAAGGGACAAATACTAGCCAAAAACATTCAGTACTTC
cdr3_aa: CAISKGQILAKNIQYF

clone_size: NA
v_call: TRBV11-2
d_call: NA
j_call: TRBJ2-1
cdr3_nt: TGTGCCAGCAGCCTAGGAGGCAGGGCCAATGAGCAGTTCTTC
cdr3_aa: CASSLGGRANEQFF

clone_size: many
v_call: TRBV12-3/TRBV12-4
d_call: TRBD1
j_call: TRBJ1-3
cdr3_nt: TGTGCCAGCAGTCCATATCAGGGGGCCGGTGGAAACACCATATATTTT
cdr3_aa: CASSPYQGAGGNTIYF

clone_size: many
v_call: TRBV28
d_call: NA
j_call: TRBJ2-3
cdr3_nt: TGTGCCAGCGGCTCTTTTACAACGCAGTATTTT
cdr3_aa: CASGSFTTQYF

clone_size: many
v_call: TRBV7-8
d_call: NA
j_call: TRBJ2-5
cdr3_nt: TGTGCCAGCAGCCCGAGACTAGTCCAAGAGACCCAGTACTTC
cdr3_aa: CASSPRLVQETQYF

clone_size: NA
v_call: TRBV6-6
d_call: NA
j_call: TRBJ2-7
cdr3_nt: TGTGCCAGCACCCCTGGGGTCTACGAGCAGTACTTC
cdr3_aa: CASTPGVYEQYF

clone_size: NA
v_call: TRBV6-5
d_call: TRBD1
j_call: TRBJ2-7
cdr3_nt: TGTGCCAGCAGTAGAGGGGGCGAGGCCTACGAGCAGTACTTC
cdr3_aa: CASSRGGEAYEQYF